A selection of T cell receptor beta chains follows, all from one sample in a study of OX40 agonist ivuxolimab in advanced cancers. Only in-frame clones appear in the TCRdb table, and some are missing; sequencing was by immunoSEQ multiplex PCR. The sample includes about 18,000 clones, 80% to 85% of them seen just once. The sequenced sample was CD4+ or CD8+ T cells sorted from blood, obtained in a trial of the OX40 agonist ivuxolimab. These TCRs come from an adult with an advanced solid tumor such as melanoma, head and neck, liver or kidney cancer. The CDR3 runs from the conserved cysteine through the conserved F or W.

15 | TRBV19 | CASSIFGQGNSPLHF
17 | TRBV27 | CASSLGIIAGHTDTQYF
21 | TRBV4-2 | CASSPRAPGLAGGPDTGELFF
16 | TRBV9 | CASSVDGRGPNTEAFF
14 | TRBV19 | CASSIGDNTGELFF
17 | TRBV9 | CASSPYPGLTLQETQYF
15 | TRBV28 | CASSPGFSKHYEQYF
17 | TRBV11-2 | CASSSTRLAVAYNEQFF
14 | TRBV7-8 | CASNAGGVGYGYTF
16 | TRBV7-3 | CASSLTGMAYTDTQYF
16 | TRBV6-4 | CASSDTSGGATDTQYF
12 | TRBV2 | CASRDTGETQYF
14 | TRBV6-6 | CASRKDWALETPYF
14 | TRBV7-8 | CASSPWGWGNEQFF
14 | TRBV29-1 | CSVYQFSGANVLTF
16 | TRBV30 | CAWSRGDIYSNQPQHF
18 | TRBV21-1 | CASIKAGTASSSTDTQYF
14 | TRBV14 | CASSQVTGVETQYF
19 | TRBV28 | CASSLSIGQEAISREKLFF
14 | TRBV30 | CAWNQGPANTEAFF
12 | TRBV14 | CASSQDSGELFF
16 | TRBV29-1 | CSFLPSGTENTGELFF
15 | TRBV5-1 | CASSLGLAGSYEQYF
10 | TRBV6-1 | CASRGGEQYF
15 | TRBV6-6 | CASSYSGGRVETQYF
14 | TRBV5-1 | CASGFNDRARGYTF
13 | TRBV5-6 | CASSIASGDEQFF
15 | TRBV7-6 | CASSMGTGGAYEQYF
14 | TRBV19 | CASSVQGWSEKLFF
13 | TRBV27 | CASSFRRTGELFF
15 | TRBV9 | CASSVWGTGGTEAFF
17 | TRBV11-2 | CASSLTPAGGGGNTIYF
15 | TRBV28 | CASSAQGYGNQPQHF
14 | TRBV19 | CASSSDSGFTEAFF
15 | TRBV2 | CASRLDRYPSYGYTF
12 | TRBV28 | CATGQGAYGYTF
14 | TRBV7-9 | CASSLAGAPWKQYF
15 | TRBV6-5 | CASSQHGQGLEPQHF
12 | TRBV28 | CASSLGKETQYF
16 | TRBV7-2 | CASSLSARPITDTQYF
14 | TRBV27 | CASSWHSLYTEAFF
13 | TRBV5-5 | CASSGLRPYEQYF
16 | TRBV5-4 | CASHSPGLINTGELFF
10 | TRBV30 | CAWGLDTQYF
14 | TRBV7-6 | CASSLQGARTEAFF
14 | TRBV9 | CASYILRGGTEAFF
13 | TRBV14 | CASSEYSYNEQFF
15 | TRBV4-1 | CASSPVGGAGNTIYF
16 | TRBV9 | CASSEAWGGSNQPQHF
15 | TRBV7-3 | CASRPQNIPHNEQFF
14 | TRBV13 | CASSTTGIGEKLFF
14 | TRBV7-9 | CATSPSASTDTQYF
16 | TRBV5-5 | CASSPWRGEAYNEQFF
15 | TRBV9 | CASRGGIGNTGELFF